This T cell receptor (beta chain) came from a study of shared clonotypes between healthy human individuals. Study-wide findings and caveats: The study generally estimated greater richness for naive than memory subsets. Non-shared clonotypes had lower generation probabilities than clonotypes shared by all four sorted-subset donors.

On this clone itself: The antigen is undetermined.

Execution of the assay was at deep level. Profiled with immunoSEQ multiplex PCR; TCRdb holds only in-frame clones, not every one. Of over a million clones listed, approximately 78% are singletons. The CDR3 loop spans 16 amino acids. V gave up 1 base and J gave up 2 bases; unmatched junction bases: 4. Per the germline V gene, CDR1 is SGHVS and CDR2 is FNYEAQ. The source material was memory CD4+ T cells from PBMCs. Subset given: CD45RA-negative fraction. The J gene is TRBJ2-1, the V gene TRBV7-6; TRBD2 agrees at 8 bases. The sequence derives from a man aged 18 to 29 in good health. Some clones in this sample may be carry-over from other donors' samples. The CDR3 reads CASSLEAGVAYNEQFF. CDR3 coding DNA: TGTGCCAGCAGCTTAGAAGCGGGAGTTGCCTACAATGAGCAGTTCTTC.